This record covers a single TCR beta chain. Relative to the germline gene, one junction end is altered; a read error may explain this. This sample stems from a study of T cells in Graves' hyperthyroidism and ophthalmopathy. Amplified regions were TCR beta CDR3 sequences from RNA transcripts. The study used the HTBI primer set for a first-round RT-PCR of the TCR CDR3. TCRdb fed the multiplex PCR reads into MiXCR, producing one record per CDR3 protein. The sample has about 98,000 distinct CDR3 sequences, about 40% seen once. Hyperthyroidism patients were newly diagnosed, had disease duration under 2 months, and were aged 18 to 65 years. Diagnoses were made from clinical symptoms, serum measures (thyroxine and TRAb), thyroid ultrasound and orbital computed tomography. This sequence was found in a woman aged 30 to 39 with Graves' hyperthyroidism. The sequencing input was peripheral blood or thyroid tissue (not recorded which).

This chain's CDR3 is CASSPDMGNGNTIYF. In nucleotides, the CDR3 is TGTGCTAGCTCACCAGATATGGGTAATGGAAACACCATATATTTT. The genes are TRBV18 and TRBJ1-3, with no clear D. CDR3 size: 15 residues. The V gene's germline CDR1 is KGHSH and CDR2 LQKENI.